Listed below are T cell receptor beta chains from one sample, sequenced in a study of T-cell memory formation after mild COVID-19. TCRdb re-derived calls from the 5' RACE reads in MiXCR, one entry per CDR3 protein. Among about 560,000 distinct CDR3 sequences listed, approximately 21% were seen once. Sequencing input: PBMCs or a T cell subset sorted from them (not recorded which). The receptor source for this set is an adult woman who had mild COVID-19 (a few samples of this study predate the infection). Cell type and time point are not known. Both conserved end residues are part of each CDR3. D genes are given only for firm matches. Not all rows give a size; the values are once, few, many and, for expanded clones, a class.

CDR3 DNA: TGTGCCAGCAGCCAAGACCCGTTAGATACGCAGTATTTT
CDR3 protein: CASSQDPLDTQYF
V gene: TRBV14
clone size: .
J gene: TRBJ2-3
D gene: .

CDR3 DNA: TGTGCCATCAGTTCCGAGGCAGATACGCAGTATTTT
CDR3 protein: CAISSEADTQYF
V gene: TRBV10-3
clone size: .
J gene: TRBJ2-3
D gene: .

CDR3 DNA: TGTGCCACCAGTGATCCCGACCGAACGGGGGGGAAAGCAGATACGCAGTATTTT
CDR3 protein: CATSDPDRTGGKADTQYF
V gene: TRBV24-1
clone size: .
J gene: TRBJ2-3
D gene: TRBD2

CDR3 DNA: TGCAGTGCTTCTCGACGGCCTGAAGCTTTCTTT
CDR3 protein: CSASRRPEAFF
V gene: TRBV20-1
clone size: .
J gene: TRBJ1-1
D gene: .

CDR3 DNA: TGTGCCTGGAGTGCTCGACTAGCGGGAGAGGCCCGCCGATGGAAGGAGCAGTACTTC
CDR3 protein: CAWSARLAGEARRWKEQYF
V gene: TRBV30
clone size: few
J gene: TRBJ2-7
D gene: TRBD2

CDR3 DNA: TGTGCCAGCAGTGCCGGGACAGGGGGAGATACGCAGTATTTT
CDR3 protein: CASSAGTGGDTQYF
V gene: TRBV25-1
clone size: .
J gene: TRBJ2-3
D gene: TRBD1

CDR3 DNA: TGCAGCGCCTGGACTAGCGGGAGTTTGCAGTCCTACGAGCAGTACTTC
CDR3 protein: CSAWTSGSLQSYEQYF
V gene: TRBV29-1
clone size: few
J gene: TRBJ2-7
D gene: TRBD2

CDR3 DNA: TGTGCCAGCAGTTACCCCAGGGGAAGGAACACTGAAGCTTTCTTT
CDR3 protein: CASSYPRGRNTEAFF
V gene: TRBV6-6
clone size: .
J gene: TRBJ1-1
D gene: .

CDR3 DNA: TGTGCCAGCAGTCGAAATAGCTGGGGGGAGACCCAGTACTTC
CDR3 protein: CASSRNSWGETQYF
V gene: TRBV12-3/TRBV12-4
clone size: many
J gene: TRBJ2-5
D gene: .

CDR3 DNA: TGTGCCATCAGTGCCGCCGGGACAACGAACACCGGGGAGCTGTTTTTT
CDR3 protein: CAISAAGTTNTGELFF
V gene: TRBV10-3
clone size: few
J gene: TRBJ2-2
D gene: .

CDR3 DNA: TGTGCCAGCAGTTTCCAAGCAACTAATGAAAAACTGTTTTTT
CDR3 protein: CASSFQATNEKLFF
V gene: TRBV12-3/TRBV12-4
clone size: .
J gene: TRBJ1-4
D gene: .

CDR3 DNA: TGTGCCAGCACGCAGCCCAATCAGCCCCAGCATTTT
CDR3 protein: CASTQPNQPQHF
V gene: TRBV6-2/TRBV6-3
clone size: few
J gene: TRBJ1-5
D gene: .

CDR3 DNA: TGTGCCACCTCGGGGAGGGCGTTGTCTAGGGAGCAGTTCTTC
CDR3 protein: CATSGRALSREQFF
V gene: TRBV15
clone size: .
J gene: TRBJ2-1
D gene: TRBD2

CDR3 DNA: TGTGCCAGCAGTTCATCCAGGGACGGTGAAAAACTGTTTTTT
CDR3 protein: CASSSSRDGEKLFF
V gene: TRBV12-3/TRBV12-4
clone size: .
J gene: TRBJ1-4
D gene: .

CDR3 DNA: TGTGCCAGCAGTTACATGGGGGGGACTGAAGCTTTCTTT
CDR3 protein: CASSYMGGTEAFF
V gene: TRBV6-2/TRBV6-3
clone size: .
J gene: TRBJ1-1
D gene: .

CDR3 DNA: TGCAGCGTTGACGGACTAGCGGGAGTCTATGAGCAGTTCTTC
CDR3 protein: CSVDGLAGVYEQFF
V gene: TRBV29-1
clone size: .
J gene: TRBJ2-1
D gene: TRBD2

CDR3 DNA: TGTGCCAGCAGCTTTCCGGGGTCCAGCTCCTACAATGAGCAGTTCTTC
CDR3 protein: CASSFPGSSSYNEQFF
V gene: TRBV3-1
clone size: .
J gene: TRBJ2-1
D gene: .

CDR3 DNA: TGTGCCAGCAGCCAAGCAGGGGGCGCGACAGATACGCAGTATTTT
CDR3 protein: CASSQAGGATDTQYF
V gene: TRBV7-3
clone size: .
J gene: TRBJ2-3
D gene: TRBD1

CDR3 DNA: TGCAGTGCTAGTGAGCAATATGGGGCCAACGTCCTGACTTTC
CDR3 protein: CSASEQYGANVLTF
V gene: TRBV20-1
clone size: .
J gene: TRBJ2-6
D gene: .

CDR3 DNA: TGCAGTGCCCGTCTGCGGGGGCACACAGATACGCAGTATTTT
CDR3 protein: CSARLRGHTDTQYF
V gene: TRBV20-1
clone size: few
J gene: TRBJ2-3
D gene: .

CDR3 DNA: TGTGCCAGCTCACCGAATGGGCCTCACCGGACAGACCCTGAAGCTTTCTTT
CDR3 protein: CASSPNGPHRTDPEAFF
V gene: TRBV18
clone size: .
J gene: TRBJ1-1
D gene: .

CDR3 DNA: TGTGCCAGTACCCCGACTAGCGGGAGGGATACGCAGTATTTT
CDR3 protein: CASTPTSGRDTQYF
V gene: TRBV19
clone size: few
J gene: TRBJ2-3
D gene: TRBD2

CDR3 DNA: TGCGCCAGCAGCTTGTGGCCGACTAATGAAAAACTGTTTTTT
CDR3 protein: CASSLWPTNEKLFF
V gene: TRBV5-1
clone size: .
J gene: TRBJ1-4
D gene: .

CDR3 DNA: TGTGCCAGCAGCTTAGTAGGCGGCGAGGGCTACGAGCAGTACTTC
CDR3 protein: CASSLVGGEGYEQYF
V gene: TRBV7-9
clone size: few
J gene: TRBJ2-7
D gene: .

CDR3 DNA: TGTGCCAGCAGAGACAGGGGCCCATCGAACACCGGGGAGCTGTTTTTT
CDR3 protein: CASRDRGPSNTGELFF
V gene: TRBV5-5
clone size: .
J gene: TRBJ2-2
D gene: TRBD1

CDR3 DNA: TGCAGTGCCCCACGTCCCTTCTCCTACAATGAGCAGTTCTTC
CDR3 protein: CSAPRPFSYNEQFF
V gene: TRBV20-1
clone size: few
J gene: TRBJ2-1
D gene: .

CDR3 DNA: TGTGCCAGCAGCTTACCCGGGGCTGAGCAGTTCTTC
CDR3 protein: CASSLPGAEQFF
V gene: TRBV7-9
clone size: few
J gene: TRBJ2-1
D gene: .

CDR3 DNA: TGCAGCGTTGACGGACCCCAGGGAAACATTCAGTACTTC
CDR3 protein: CSVDGPQGNIQYF
V gene: TRBV29-1
clone size: few
J gene: TRBJ2-4
D gene: .

CDR3 DNA: TGCGCCAGCAGCCCCGGACTAGCGGGGAATACAGATACGCAGTATTTT
CDR3 protein: CASSPGLAGNTDTQYF
V gene: TRBV5-1
clone size: few
J gene: TRBJ2-3
D gene: TRBD2

CDR3 DNA: TGTGCCAGCAGCTCCCCGGGACTAGCGGTTACCTACAATGAGCAGTTCTTC
CDR3 protein: CASSSPGLAVTYNEQFF
V gene: TRBV9
clone size: .
J gene: TRBJ2-1
D gene: TRBD2

CDR3 DNA: TGCAGTGCTGCCTCTAGCGGGAGGGCCTTTGAGCAGTACTTC
CDR3 protein: CSAASSGRAFEQYF
V gene: TRBV20-1
clone size: .
J gene: TRBJ2-7
D gene: TRBD2

CDR3 DNA: TGTGCCAGCAGCTCCATCGGGGGCTATGGCTACACCTTC
CDR3 protein: CASSSIGGYGYTF
V gene: TRBV5-4
clone size: .
J gene: TRBJ1-2
D gene: .

CDR3 DNA: TGCGCCAGCAGCCAAGAAGCCGTGGGCAGCAATCAGCCCCAGCATTTT
CDR3 protein: CASSQEAVGSNQPQHF
V gene: TRBV4-3
clone size: few
J gene: TRBJ1-5
D gene: .

CDR3 DNA: TGTGCCAGCAGCTTAATAGTGCGGGAGGGGAGCACAGATACGCAGTATTTT
CDR3 protein: CASSLIVREGSTDTQYF
V gene: TRBV6-6
clone size: .
J gene: TRBJ2-3
D gene: TRBD2

CDR3 DNA: TGTGCCAGCAGCTTCTGGGCCACGGCCTATGGCTACACCTTC
CDR3 protein: CASSFWATAYGYTF
V gene: TRBV7-9
clone size: few
J gene: TRBJ1-2
D gene: .

CDR3 DNA: TGCGCCAGCAGCCAAGATGGGGTACAGGGCACAGATACGCAGTATTTT
CDR3 protein: CASSQDGVQGTDTQYF
V gene: TRBV4-1
clone size: few
J gene: TRBJ2-3
D gene: .

CDR3 DNA: TGTGCCGTGGGTGGATGGAACACTGAAGCTTTCTTT
CDR3 protein: CAVGGWNTEAFF
V gene: TRBV12-3/TRBV12-4
clone size: few
J gene: TRBJ1-1
D gene: .

CDR3 DNA: TGTGCCAGCATAGGAACATTCACAGATACGCAGTATTTT
CDR3 protein: CASIGTFTDTQYF
V gene: TRBV25-1
clone size: .
J gene: TRBJ2-3
D gene: .

CDR3 DNA: TGCGCCAGCAGCTTGGGGCAGGTTGATGAAAAACTGTTTTTT
CDR3 protein: CASSLGQVDEKLFF
V gene: TRBV5-1
clone size: many
J gene: TRBJ1-4
D gene: .

CDR3 DNA: TGTGCCAGTAGTATGGGACTAGCGGGGAACTTC
CDR3 protein: CASSMGLAGNF
V gene: TRBV19
clone size: .
J gene: TRBJ2-1
D gene: TRBD2

CDR3 DNA: TGTGCCAGCAGTCCCATAGTGTCAGATACGCAGTATTTT
CDR3 protein: CASSPIVSDTQYF
V gene: TRBV12-3/TRBV12-4
clone size: few
J gene: TRBJ2-3
D gene: .

CDR3 DNA: TGTGCCATCAGTGGTGGGGGACAGCTCCCTTCCTACGAGCAGTACTTC
CDR3 protein: CAISGGGQLPSYEQYF
V gene: TRBV10-3
clone size: .
J gene: TRBJ2-7
D gene: TRBD1

CDR3 DNA: TGTGCCAGTAGCCGGACAGGGTTCGGGGCCAACGTCCTGACTTTC
CDR3 protein: CASSRTGFGANVLTF
V gene: TRBV19
clone size: .
J gene: TRBJ2-6
D gene: TRBD1

CDR3 DNA: TGTGCCACCAGTGATTCGGGGACTAGCAGAGATACGCAGTATTTT
CDR3 protein: CATSDSGTSRDTQYF
V gene: TRBV24-1
clone size: .
J gene: TRBJ2-3
D gene: TRBD2

CDR3 DNA: TGTGCCAGCAGCCATGATCTGAACGAGACGTATGGCTACACCTTC
CDR3 protein: CASSHDLNETYGYTF
V gene: TRBV7-9
clone size: .
J gene: TRBJ1-2
D gene: .

CDR3 DNA: TGCGCCACCACTAGCGGGGGGAACTCCTACGAGCAGTACTTC
CDR3 protein: CATTSGGNSYEQYF
V gene: TRBV10-2
clone size: .
J gene: TRBJ2-7
D gene: TRBD2

CDR3 DNA: TGCGCCAGCGGGCTAGGAGGTGGCACAGATACGCAGTATTTT
CDR3 protein: CASGLGGGTDTQYF
V gene: TRBV5-1
clone size: .
J gene: TRBJ2-3
D gene: .

CDR3 DNA: TGTGCCAGCAGTTTATTCCCAGTGGAGGACTACGAGCAGTACTTC
CDR3 protein: CASSLFPVEDYEQYF
V gene: TRBV12-3/TRBV12-4
clone size: .
J gene: TRBJ2-7
D gene: .

CDR3 DNA: TGCAGTGCTAGACGGGACTACGAGCAGTACTTC
CDR3 protein: CSARRDYEQYF
V gene: TRBV20-1
clone size: many
J gene: TRBJ2-7
D gene: .

CDR3 DNA: TGTGCCAGCAGTACAAACAACAGGGCTTTGGGAGCTTTCTTT
CDR3 protein: CASSTNNRALGAFF
V gene: TRBV6-5
clone size: few
J gene: TRBJ1-1
D gene: .

CDR3 DNA: TGTGCCAGCAGCACGGTAACCGGGACCCCCTACGAGCAGTACTTC
CDR3 protein: CASSTVTGTPYEQYF
V gene: TRBV7-3
clone size: .
J gene: TRBJ2-7
D gene: .

CDR3 DNA: TGCGCCAGCAGCCAAGATCTCCCCAGACAGGGGTCTGGGGCCAACGTCCTGACTTTC
CDR3 protein: CASSQDLPRQGSGANVLTF
V gene: TRBV4-3
clone size: few
J gene: TRBJ2-6
D gene: TRBD1

CDR3 DNA: TGTGCCAGCAGCCCGCGTGGGCGGGAGGGCCGGGAGACCCAGTACTTC
CDR3 protein: CASSPRGREGRETQYF
V gene: TRBV4-2
clone size: .
J gene: TRBJ2-5
D gene: TRBD2

CDR3 DNA: TGTGCCAGCATCCGGGGTTGGCAGGGGGCGCGAAATGAAAAACTGTTTTTT
CDR3 protein: CASIRGWQGARNEKLFF
V gene: TRBV6-1
clone size: few
J gene: TRBJ1-4
D gene: TRBD1